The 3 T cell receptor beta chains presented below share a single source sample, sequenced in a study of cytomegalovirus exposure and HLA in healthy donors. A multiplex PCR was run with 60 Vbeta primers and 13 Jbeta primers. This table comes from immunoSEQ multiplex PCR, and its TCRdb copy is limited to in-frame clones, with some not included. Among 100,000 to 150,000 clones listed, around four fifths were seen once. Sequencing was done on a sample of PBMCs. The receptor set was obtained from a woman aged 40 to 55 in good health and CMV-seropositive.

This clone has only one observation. CDR3 coding DNA: TGTGCCAGCAGAGCCACCGGGACTGTCTATGGCTACACCTTC. Amino acid sequence: CASRATGTVYGYTF. The gene calls are TRBV6-5 and TRBJ1-2; maybe TRBD1 (5 bases). V was pared by 6 bases and J by 4 bases, with 15 bases between. CDR3 length: 14 amino acids. Germline CDR1 and CDR2: MNHEY and SVGAGI.

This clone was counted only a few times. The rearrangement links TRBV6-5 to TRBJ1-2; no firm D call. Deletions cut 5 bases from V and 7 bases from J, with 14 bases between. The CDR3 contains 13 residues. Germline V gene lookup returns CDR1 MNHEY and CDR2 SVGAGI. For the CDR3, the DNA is TGTGCCAGCAGTGAGGCCAACCGGCGTGGCTACACCTTC. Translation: CASSEANRRGYTF.

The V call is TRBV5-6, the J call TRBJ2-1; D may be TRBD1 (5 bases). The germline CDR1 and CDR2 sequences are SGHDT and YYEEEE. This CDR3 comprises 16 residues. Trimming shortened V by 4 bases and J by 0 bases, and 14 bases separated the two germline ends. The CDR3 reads CASSPGQDISYNEQFF. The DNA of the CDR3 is TGTGCCAGCAGCCCAGGGCAGGATATCTCCTACAATGAGCAGTTCTTC.